The present T cell receptor beta chain was sequenced within a study of metastatic and nonmetastatic thyroid tumors. Prior to thyroid surgery, none of the patients had received any treatment. TCRdb used MiXCR to call clones anew from the PCR reads. The sample carries roughly 30,000 clones, 18% recorded once. The CDR3 has 13 residues. CDR1 is DFQATT and CDR2 is SNEGSKA in the germline V gene (reference sequence). This clone was recorded at least ten times. The antigen is not known. This may stem from a read error, because a much larger clone lies one nucleotide away. Other DNA sequences in the same sample also yield this CDR3. Study outcomes and limitations: In both blood and tumor samples, TCR beta diversity was reported significantly higher for malignant than benign nodules.

The rearrangement links TRBV20-1 to TRBJ2-3; D perhaps matches TRBD1 (5 bases). Sequencing was carried out using blood. The origin of this receptor is a female donor with papillary thyroid cancer or a benign thyroid nodule (not recorded which). Some clones in this sample may be carry-over from other donors' samples. CDR3 bases: TGCAGTGCTATCGACAGTAGCACCGATACGCAGTATTTT. Translation: CSAIDSSTDTQYF.